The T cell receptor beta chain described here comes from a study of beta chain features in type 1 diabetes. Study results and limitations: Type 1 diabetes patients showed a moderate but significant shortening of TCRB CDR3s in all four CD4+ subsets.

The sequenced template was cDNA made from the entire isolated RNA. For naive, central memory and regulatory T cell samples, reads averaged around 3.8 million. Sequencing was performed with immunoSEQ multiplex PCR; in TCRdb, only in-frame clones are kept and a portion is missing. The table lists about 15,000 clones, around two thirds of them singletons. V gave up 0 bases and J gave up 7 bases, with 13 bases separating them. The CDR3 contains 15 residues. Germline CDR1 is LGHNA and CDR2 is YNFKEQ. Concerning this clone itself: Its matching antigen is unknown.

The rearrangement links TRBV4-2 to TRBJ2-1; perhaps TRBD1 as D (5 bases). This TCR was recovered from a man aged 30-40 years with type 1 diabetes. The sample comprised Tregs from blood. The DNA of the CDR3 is TGTGCCAGCAGCCAAGAAGATTCCAGGGCGAATGAGCAGTTCTTC. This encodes CASSQEDSRANEQFF.